There are many counts of the clone carrying this T cell receptor beta chain. Its target is not known. A much larger clone lies one base from this, so it may be a read error. This sample is part of a study of T cells in Graves' hyperthyroidism and ophthalmopathy. Study-level results: The model forecast ophthalmopathy, anticipating it by a median around 6.5 months before onset.

Trimming shortened V by 1 base and J by 9 bases, and 19 bases separated the two germline ends. CDR1 and CDR2 (germline): ENHRY, SYGVKD. The CDR3 spans 15 residues. Graves' hyperthyroidism qualified as stable when ophthalmopathy did not progress within 18 months. Among the patients, aged 18 to 65, hyperthyroidism was newly diagnosed and had lasted under 2 months. For the diagnoses, clinical symptoms, serum thyroxine and TRAb, thyroid ultrasound and orbital computed tomography were used. The TCR beta CDR3 regions underwent amplification using RNA transcripts as the source. First-round RT-PCR targeting the TCR CDR3 was performed with the HTBI primer set. A single record per CDR3 protein comes from TCRdb applying MiXCR to the multiplex PCR reads. The repertoire holds about 95,000 distinct CDR3 sequences, with 35% to 45% as singletons.

The clonotype originates from a woman aged 25 to 39 with Graves' hyperthyroidism. Sample: peripheral blood or thyroid tissue (not recorded which). This chain joins TRBV10-3 and TRBJ2-7, with D possibly matching TRBD2 (6 bases). The CDR3 sequence: CAISELGLGGHGQYF. DNA for the CDR3: TGTGCCATCAGTGAGTTAGGGCTAGGAGGGCACGGGCAGTACTTC.